These 17 T cell receptor beta chains originate from one sample sequenced in a study of T cell responses to AZD1222 COVID-19 vaccine. The repertoire was sequenced with immunoSEQ multiplex PCR; TCRdb's copy has only in-frame clones and lacks some. The sample includes under 40,000 clones, roughly nine tenths of them seen just once. The material was peripheral blood, obtained on day 0 of AZD1222 vaccination. The receptor source for this set is an adult in good health.

The J gene is TRBJ1-2, the V gene TRBV6-4, with 7 bases identical to TRBD1. The ends lost 5 bases at V and 6 bases at J; junction bases unmatched: 9. CDR3 size: 14 residues. Germline lookup yields CDR1 MRHNA and CDR2 SNTAGT. The CDR3 coding sequence is TGTGCCAGCAGTCCACAACAGGGGCAAGATGGCTACACCTTC. Residues: CASSPQQGQDGYTF.

V gene TRBV12-3 or TRBV12-4 combines with J gene TRBJ1-2; no reliable D call. Trimming removed 6 bases at V and 1 base at J, with 9 bases between. This CDR3 is built from 13 residues. The CDR3 loop reads CASSSNRNYGYTF. In nucleotides, the CDR3 is TGTGCCAGCAGCTCCAATCGTAACTATGGCTACACCTTC.

V usage is TRBV28 and J usage is TRBJ2-7; D is unresolved. V was cut by 2 bases and J by 8 bases, with 7 bases left in between. The germline gives CDR1 MDHEN, CDR2 SYDVKM. The CDR3 totals 11 residues. The CDR3 is CASSLIDQQYF. DNA of the CDR3: TGTGCCAGCAGTTTAATCGATCAGCAGTACTTC.

The chain combines TRBV19 with TRBJ1-2; 7 positions match TRBD1. This CDR3 region has 14 residues. Germline V gene data show CDR1 as LNHDA and CDR2 as SQIVND (reference sequence). After removal of 6 bases from V and 3 bases from J, the junction contained 7 bases not matched to a gene. The CDR3 reads CASRLQGFDYGYTF. DNA for the CDR3: TGTGCCAGTAGGCTACAGGGGTTTGACTATGGCTACACCTTC.

The DNA of the CDR3 is TGTGCCAGCAGGCAGGTAGTGAACACTGAAGCTTTCTTT. This encodes CASRQVVNTEAFF. V usage is TRBV6-5 and J usage is TRBJ1-1; no clear D gene. V dropped 6 bases and J dropped 0 bases, with 8 bases sitting between them. The CDR3 has 13 amino acids. Germline V gives CDR1 MNHEY, CDR2 SVGAGI.

J is TRBJ1-5 and V is TRBV3-1 (or the pseudogene TRBV3-2), with D tentatively TRBD1 (5 bases). The germline V and J ends were trimmed by 5 bases and 4 bases, with 12 bases remaining between them. The germline gives CDR1 LGHDT, CDR2 YNNKEL (reference sequence). CDR3 size: 14 residues. Written as DNA, the CDR3 is TGTGCCAGCAGCGTACGGGGGGGAAATCAGCCCCAGCATTTT. Protein: CASSVRGGNQPQHF.

The chain combines TRBV12-2 with TRBJ2-3; TRBD2 reflects the table's D call only, with no check against the DNA. TRBV12-2 is labeled a pseudogene. This CDR3 comprises 12 residues. The CDR3 spells CASRFFRDTQYF. The CDR3 DNA is TGTGCAAGTCGCTTTTTTCGGGATACGCAGTATTTT.

V and J are TRBV4-2 and TRBJ2-6; D remains ambiguous. The germline V and J ends were trimmed by 0 bases and 0 bases, with 12 bases remaining between them. Germline-derived CDR1 and CDR2 are LGHNA and YNFKEQ. The CDR3 has 18 amino acids. The CDR3 nucleotides are TGTGCCAGCAGCCAAGACCCCGACACGGGCTCTGGGGCCAACGTCCTGACTTTC. Translating gives CASSQDPDTGSGANVLTF.

V is TRBV9 and J is TRBJ2-7; 8 bases match TRBD2. The CDR3 has 14 residues. In germline, CDR1 is SGDLS, CDR2 YYNGEE. Trimming at V came to 0 bases and at J to 3 bases, leaving 2 bases not matched to a gene. CDR3 bases: TGTGCCAGCAGCGTAGACCTAGCGGGCTACGAGCAGTACTTC. Residues: CASSVDLAGYEQYF. The variable domain in full, completed from reference TRBV9 and TRBJ2-7, reads DSGVTQTPKHLITATGQRVTLRCSPRSGDLSVYWYQQSLDQGLQFLIQYYNGEERAKGNILERFSAQQFPDLHSELNLSSLELGDSALYFCASSVDLAGYEQYFGPGTRLTVT.

This rearrangement joins TRBV5-1 to TRBJ1-5, with D possibly matching TRBD1 (6 bases). CDR3 length equals 14 residues. The V end lost 4 bases, the J end lost 10 bases, and 18 bases lay between the germline ends. In germline, CDR1 is SGHRS, CDR2 YFSETQ. The CDR3 here is CASSPDGTRSPQHF. The CDR3 DNA reads as TGCGCCAGCAGCCCGGACGGGACACGAAGCCCCCAGCATTTT.

This chain links TRBV28 with TRBJ1-2; 9 bases match TRBD1. The CDR3 totals 11 residues. Germline-derived CDR1 and CDR2 are MDHEN and SYDVKM. This CDR3 reads CAITGGDGYTF. In nucleotides, the CDR3 is TGTGCGATCACAGGGGGCGATGGCTACACCTTC.

This sequence joins TRBV25-1 and TRBJ2-2; D remains ambiguous. V lost 4 bases and J lost 3, with 9 bases in between. This CDR3 contains 14 residues. Per the germline V gene, CDR1 is MGHDK and CDR2 is SYGVNS. CDR3 residues: CASSVNGDTGELFF. CDR3 nucleotide sequence: TGTGCCAGCAGTGTAAATGGAGACACCGGGGAGCTGTTTTTT.

CDR3 in amino acids: CASSGTSGASGEQFF. The CDR3 DNA sequence: TGTGCCAGCAGCGGGACTAGCGGGGCCTCGGGTGAGCAGTTCTTC. V usage is TRBV9 and J usage is TRBJ2-1; 12 bases match TRBD2. CDR3 length: 15 amino acids. The V and J ends lost 3 bases and 9 bases, in that order; junction bases with no gene match: 7. Germline V gene sequence: CDR1 SGDLS, CDR2 YYNGEE.

The chain combines TRBV29-1 with TRBJ2-3; D not certain. Per germline, CDR1 SQVTM and CDR2 ANQGSEA. Trimming removed 3 bases from V and 4 bases from J, with 8 bases in between. CDR3 length: 12 residues. CDR3 nucleotides: TGCAGCGTTGAGGTCCGTGCAGATACGCAGTATTTT. It is translated as CSVEVRADTQYF.

The genes are TRBV28 and TRBJ2-7; a possible D gene is TRBD2 (6 bases). Trimming took 6 bases from V and 2 from J, leaving 14 bases between them. This CDR3 is built from 14 residues. The germline V gene has CDR1 MDHEN and CDR2 SYDVKM. CDR3 DNA sequence: TGTGCCAGCAGAGCGGGCCACGCCACCTACGAGCAGTACTTC. Protein sequence: CASRAGHATYEQYF.

This clone has only one observation. This rearrangement joins TRBV4-1 to TRBJ2-7; D remains ambiguous. The V gene lost 3 bases and the J gene lost 3 bases, with 15 bases spanning the gap. Germline V gene sequence: CDR1 MGHRA, CDR2 YSYEKL. The CDR3 sequence is 15 residues long. Here the CDR3 DNA reads TGCGCCAGCAGCCAGACCCAGGCTCCTGGCTACGAGCAGTACTTC. The encoded protein is CASSQTQAPGYEQYF.

For the CDR3, the DNA is TGTGCCAGCAGTTATTCGGGACAGGGGGACCACTACGAGCAGTACTTC. Protein: CASSYSGQGDHYEQYF. The V and J genes are TRBV6-5 and TRBJ2-7; 11 bases fit TRBD1. V lost 3 bases, J lost 3 bases, and 7 bases stayed unmatched. The CDR3 spans 16 residues. Germline-derived CDR1 and CDR2 are MNHEY and SVGAGI.